The 27 T cell receptor beta chains given below trace back to one sample, sequenced in a study of blood T cell repertoires in COVID-19. Here immunoSEQ multiplex PCR was the method, and the copy in TCRdb shows in-frame clones only, minus some. The table lists 85,000 to 100,000 clones, 75% to 95% of them singletons. The sequencing input was peripheral blood. Receptor source: a man aged 60-69 years with acute or convalescent COVID-19.

The gene calls are TRBV18 and TRBJ1-2; D gene ambiguous. CDR1 is KGHSH and CDR2 is LQKENI in the germline V gene. The V end lost 3 bases, the J end lost 8 bases, and 16 bases lay between the germline ends. The CDR3 consists of 14 residues. This chain's CDR3 is CASSPPPGLEGYTF. CDR3 DNA sequence: TGTGCCAGCTCACCTCCCCCGGGATTAGAGGGCTACACCTTC.

The chain employs TRBV25-1 and TRBJ1-6; perhaps TRBD1 as D (5 bases). Trimming removed 7 bases from V and 9 bases from J, with 16 bases in between. This CDR3 comprises 14 residues. Germline CDR1 is MGHDK and CDR2 is SYGVNS. The CDR3 DNA reads as TGTGCCAGCAATCCTGGGGCTTTTGGTTCACCCCTCCACTTT. This encodes CASNPGAFGSPLHF. The full variable domain, its missing parts supplied by reference TRBV25-1 and TRBJ1-6, is EADIYQTPRYLVIGTGKKITLECSQTMGHDKMYWYQQDPGMELHLIHYSYGVNSTEKGDLSSESTVSRIRTEHFPLTLESARPSHTSQYLCASNPGAFGSPLHFGNGTRLTVT.

The chain is built from TRBV27 and TRBJ2-6; the D is unclear. Germline-derived CDR1 and CDR2 are MNHEY and SMNVEV (reference sequence). Trimming left V 5 bases short and J 0 bases short, with 8 bases between. This CDR3 contains 15 residues. The CDR3 is CASSGHHSGANVLTF. The CDR3 DNA is TGTGCCAGCAGTGGGCACCACTCTGGGGCCAACGTCCTGACTTTC.

This sequence joins TRBV6-5 and TRBJ1-6; D remains unclear. The CDR3 extends over 15 amino acids. The germline V and J ends were trimmed by 2 bases and 6 bases, with 11 bases remaining between them. Germline values: CDR1 MNHEY, CDR2 SVGAGI. CDR3 nucleotides: TGTGCCAGCAGTTACCAGCGACGGATTAATTCACCCCTCCACTTT. Translated, it gives CASSYQRRINSPLHF.

This clone was detected once. This chain links TRBV5-1 with TRBJ2-3; tentatively, D is TRBD2 (6 bases). Trimming stripped 2 bases from V and 6 bases from J, with 28 bases between. Germline V gene data show CDR1 as SGHRS and CDR2 as YFSETQ. This CDR3 has 19 amino acids. The CDR3 protein is CASSLAGAKSAVRSDTQYF. DNA for the CDR3: TGCGCCAGCAGCTTAGCGGGCGCTAAGTCGGCGGTTCGTTCGGATACGCAGTATTTT. The full variable domain, its missing parts supplied by reference TRBV5-1 and TRBJ2-3, is KAGVTQTPRYLIKTRGQQVTLSCSPISGHRSVSWYQQTPGQGLQFLFEYFSETQRNKGNFPGRFSGRQFSNSRSEMNVSTLELGDSALYLCASSLAGAKSAVRSDTQYFGPGTRLTVL.

V gene TRBV2 combines with J gene TRBJ1-5, with 12 nucleotides matching TRBD1. Trimming took 5 bases from V and 10 from J; bases not matched to a gene: 9. The CDR3 loop spans 15 amino acids. CDR1 is SNHLY, CDR2 FYNNEI, per germline. The CDR3, as DNA: TGTGCCAGCAGTTCCGGGACAGGGGGCGTTCGACCCCAGCATTTT. Translating it yields CASSSGTGGVRPQHF.

V gene TRBV5-1 combines with J gene TRBJ2-3; 7 positions match TRBD1. Germline V gene data show CDR1 as SGHRS and CDR2 as YFSETQ. The CDR3 is 15 residues long. Unmatched junction bases numbered 5, after V lost 3 bases and J lost 1 base. DNA of the CDR3: TGCGCCAGCAGCTACCGGGACAGTGGCACAGATACGCAGTATTTT. This encodes CASSYRDSGTDTQYF.

In its sample, this clone was seen once. The chain is built from TRBV7-2 and TRBJ1-5; 10 nucleotides line up with TRBD1. Losses at the gene ends were 2 bases for V and 2 bases for J; bases not matched to a gene: 3. The CDR3 is made up of 16 amino acids. CDR1 and CDR2 (germline): SGHTA, FQGNSA. This chain's CDR3 is CASSLMGTGGNQPQHF. In DNA form, the CDR3 reads TGTGCCAGCAGCTTAATGGGGACAGGGGGCAATCAGCCCCAGCATTTT.

V is TRBV29-1 and J is TRBJ1-4; the D gene is possibly TRBD1 (5 bases). There are 12 residues in the CDR3. The V and J ends lost 4 bases and 8 bases respectively, with 11 bases between them. From germline, CDR1 is SQVTM and CDR2 ANQGSEA. CDR3 loop: CSVVRGEEKLFF. The DNA of the CDR3 is TGCAGCGTTGTTCGGGGGGAGGAAAAACTGTTTTTT.

This clone occurred once. V gene TRBV10-3 combines with J gene TRBJ1-1; TRBD1 aligns across 7 bases. Trimming cost V 7 bases and J 0 bases; bases outside gene matches: 2. Germline assignment: CDR1 ENHRY and CDR2 SYGVKD. The CDR3 consists of 13 residues. The DNA of the CDR3 is TGTGCCATCACCCAGGGGGTGAACACTGAAGCTTTCTTT. Amino acid sequence: CAITQGVNTEAFF.

The V call is TRBV11-2, the J call TRBJ1-5; 8 bases align to TRBD1. The junction had 14 bases not matched to a gene; V was cut back by 5 bases and J by 8 bases. The germline gives CDR1 SGHAT, CDR2 FQNNGV. The CDR3 loop spans 16 amino acids. This chain's CDR3 is CASSPRTGRTVEPQHF. The CDR3 region has the DNA TGTGCCAGCAGCCCAAGGACAGGGAGGACGGTGGAGCCCCAGCATTTT.

V is TRBV19 and J is TRBJ2-5; 11 nucleotides match TRBD1. The CDR3 covers 13 residues. Germline CDR1 reads LNHDA; CDR2 reads SQIVND (reference sequence). Trimming took 9 bases from V and 5 from J; bases not matched to a gene: 5. In DNA, the CDR3 is TGTGCCAGCAGGGACAGGGGGTCGGAGACCCAGTACTTC. This gives the protein CASRDRGSETQYF.

V and J are TRBV5-1 and TRBJ1-1; no reliable D call. The CDR3 length is 15 residues. CDR1 and CDR2 from the germline V gene are SGHRS and YFSETQ. Between the trimmed V and J ends, which lost 4 bases and 5 bases, there was a span of 18 bases. The CDR3 sequence is CASSVESGGRTEAFF. The CDR3 DNA reads TGCGCCAGCAGCGTGGAGTCAGGTGGTAGGACTGAAGCTTTCTTT.

This rearrangement joins TRBV9 to TRBJ1-2; D remains unclear. The CDR3 covers 12 residues. V shed 0 bases and J shed 5 bases, with 5 bases lying between them. CDR1 SGDLS and CDR2 YYNGEE come from the germline V gene. This CDR3 is CASSVGEYGYTF. CDR3 nucleotides: TGTGCCAGCAGCGTAGGGGAGTATGGCTACACCTTC.

The rearrangement uses TRBV4-2 and TRBJ1-2; tentative D call: TRBD1 (5 bases). CDR1 is LGHNA and CDR2 is YNFKEQ in the germline V gene. V lost 0 bases to trimming and J lost 6 bases, with 11 bases between them. This CDR3 spans 14 amino acids. In DNA form, the CDR3 reads TGTGCCAGCAGCCAAGATCGGCAGGGCCATGGCTACACCTTC. Its protein is CASSQDRQGHGYTF.

This clone was found once. V is TRBV5-4 and J is TRBJ2-3; maybe TRBD2 (7 bases). Trimming cost V 3 bases and J 1 base, with 18 bases left between them. There are 17 residues in the CDR3. Germline V gene data show CDR1 as SGHNT and CDR2 as YYREEE (reference sequence). The CDR3 sequence: CASSSDRGAPRTDTQYF. The CDR3 region has the DNA TGTGCCAGCAGCTCGGACCGGGGGGCCCCACGCACAGATACGCAGTATTTT. Filled out from reference TRBV5-4 and TRBJ2-3, the complete variable domain reads ETGVTQSPTHLIKTRGQQVTLRCSSQSGHNTVSWYQQALGQGPQFIFQYYREEENGRGNFPPRFSGLQFPNYSSELNVNALELDDSALYLCASSSDRGAPRTDTQYFGPGTRLTVL.

The V and J genes are TRBV7-8 and TRBJ1-4; 9 positions match TRBD1. This CDR3 is 14 amino acids long. V dropped 5 bases and J dropped 6; count of bases not matched to a gene: 4. Germline CDR1 is SGHVS and CDR2 is FQNEAQ. As DNA, the CDR3 is TGTGCCAGCAGCGGGTGGACAGGGGATGAAAAACTGTTTTTT. It translates to CASSGWTGDEKLFF. The full variable domain, in which reference TRBV7-8 and TRBJ1-4 provide the parts outside the CDR3, is GAGVSQSPRYKVAKRGQDVALRCDPISGHVSLFWYQQALGQGPEFLTYFQNEAQLDKSGLPSDRFFAERPEGSVSTLKIQRTQQEDSAVYLCASSGWTGDEKLFFGSGTQLSVL.

The chain joins TRBV19 to TRBJ2-4; 9 bases line up with TRBD1. CDR3 length equals 13 residues. V lost 10 bases and J lost 7; bases outside the gene matches: 8. Germline V CDR1 and CDR2: LNHDA, SQIVND (reference sequence). CDR3 bases: TGTGCCACCCAACAGGGGGCTCGGAACATTCAGTACTTC. Its translation: CATQQGARNIQYF.

The chain recombines TRBV5-6 with TRBJ1-1, with 7 bases identical to TRBD1. The CDR3 spans 16 residues. CDR1 is SGHDT and CDR2 is YYEEEE in the germline V gene. V shed 3 bases, J shed 4 bases, and the junction held 12 bases outside the gene matches. The CDR3 loop reads CASSWKGTQGVTEAFF. The CDR3, as DNA: TGTGCCAGCAGCTGGAAGGGTACCCAGGGGGTCACTGAAGCTTTCTTT. Using reference TRBV5-6 and TRBJ1-1 for the parts outside the CDR3, the full variable domain is DAGVTQSPTHLIKTRGQQVTLRCSPKSGHDTVSWYQQALGQGPQFIFQYYEEEERQRGNFPDRFSGHQFPNYSSELNVNALLLGDSALYLCASSWKGTQGVTEAFFGQGTRLTVV.

The chain carries TRBV4-2 and TRBJ1-2; D uncertain. Germline values: CDR1 LGHNA, CDR2 YNFKEQ. Trimming took 2 bases from V and 4 from J, leaving 14 bases between them. This CDR3 has 15 amino acids. The CDR3 coding sequence is TGTGCCAGCAGCCAACTCCCGGGGAGATCCTATGGCTACACCTTC. Its translation is CASSQLPGRSYGYTF.

The chain recombines TRBV5-1 with TRBJ1-6, with 7 bases matching TRBD1. The CDR3 extends over 13 amino acids. V was clipped by 9 bases and J by 6 bases; unmatched bases: 6. Germline values: CDR1 SGHRS, CDR2 YFSETQ. CDR3 DNA: TGCGCCACAGCCCGGGACAGTAATTCACCCCTCCACTTT. Amino acids: CATARDSNSPLHF.

The gene calls are TRBV7-2 and TRBJ1-4; D gene unclear. CDR3 size: 14 residues. Trimming took 1 base from V and 5 from J, leaving 8 bases between them. CDR1 SGHTA and CDR2 FQGNSA come from the germline V gene. CDR3: CASSLVASNEKLFF. The CDR3 bases are TGTGCCAGCAGCTTAGTTGCGTCGAATGAAAAACTGTTTTTT.

Turning to this clone: The sample contains more than one DNA sequence encoding this CDR3. V usage is TRBV7-8 and J usage is TRBJ1-1; D possibly corresponds to TRBD1 (6 bases). The length of the CDR3 is 14 residues. V was cut by 7 bases and J by 1 base, with 13 bases left in between. Germline CDR1 SGHVS, CDR2 FQNEAQ. CDR3 in amino acids: CASTRQDPNTEAFF. For the CDR3, the DNA is TGTGCCAGCACACGACAGGATCCGAACACTGAAGCTTTCTTT.

The chain couples TRBV5-4 to TRBJ2-2; D may be TRBD1 (5 bases). Germline V gives CDR1 SGHNT, CDR2 YYREEE (reference sequence). The CDR3 contains 14 residues. The germline V and J ends were trimmed by 0 bases and 6 bases, with 9 bases remaining between them. The CDR3 nucleotides read TGTGCCAGCAGCTTGGACCAAGGGGCCGGGGAGCTGTTTTTT. This translates into CASSLDQGAGELFF.

This clone has only a few counts. The rearrangement links TRBV19 to TRBJ1-5, with TRBD1 matching 9 bases. This CDR3 has 15 residues. In germline, CDR1 is LNHDA, CDR2 SQIVND (reference sequence). The ends lost 2 bases at V and 10 bases at J; junction bases unmatched: 9. DNA of the CDR3: TGTGCCAGTAGTATATCGGGGACAGGGAGGTACCCCCAGCATTTT. This translates into CASSISGTGRYPQHF. Variable domain in full (rest from reference TRBV19 and TRBJ1-5): DGGITQSPKYLFRKEGQNVTLSCEQNLNHDAMYWYRQDPGQGLRLIYYSQIVNDFQKGDIAEGYSVSREKKESFPLTVTSAQKNPTAFYLCASSISGTGRYPQHFGDGTRLSIL.

Turning to this clone: One end of the junction varies from germline; a read error may be responsible. The chain recombines TRBV6-5 with TRBJ1-3; D is undetermined. This CDR3 is built from 14 residues. Germline CDR1 and CDR2: MNHEY and SVGAGI. The CDR3 spells CASISPGSGNTMYF. In DNA form, the CDR3 reads TGTGCCAGCATATCCCCAGGCTCTGGAAACACCATGTATTTT.

The chain couples TRBV3-1 (or the pseudogene TRBV3-2) to TRBJ2-5; perhaps TRBD2 as D (6 bases). CDR3 length: 13 residues. The germline V gene encodes CDR1 LGHDT and CDR2 YNNKEL (reference sequence). The V and J ends lost 4 bases and 5 bases respectively, with 11 bases between them. Here the CDR3 DNA reads TGTGCCAGCAGCCTCACTAGCCGGGAGACCCAGTACTTC. Translation: CASSLTSRETQYF.